This T cell receptor (beta chain) was retrieved from a study of PD-L1 blockade in urothelial cancer. Study overall: Blood analysis took place 3 weeks (second dose) and 6 weeks after treatment start.

This clone was seen a single time. Its matching antigen is unknown. Broader study findings: Better survival was predicted when blood TCR clonality before treatment fell below the median. Durable-benefit patients expanded tumor-associated blood clones more at 3 weeks.

Repertoires were generated with immunoSEQ multiplex PCR, while TCRdb's copy carries only in-frame clones and drops some. The data contain around 110,000 clones, 80% to 90% of them singletons. The sample's time point: peripheral blood 6 weeks after treatment start. Germline loops: CDR1 SGDLS, CDR2 YYNGEE. V lost 3 bases, J lost 5 bases, and 14 bases lay in between. The CDR3 is made up of 14 amino acids. The sequencing here drew on PBMCs, taken around atezolizumab (anti-PD-L1) treatment. The chain links TRBV9 to TRBJ2-5; weak D call: TRBD2 (6 bases). The receptor was isolated from a man aged 55 to 70 with urothelial cancer. The CDR3 loop reads CASSDRLVAETQYF. The CDR3 DNA is TGTGCCAGCAGCGACCGACTAGTAGCGGAGACCCAGTACTTC.